This T cell receptor (beta chain) comes out of a study of metastatic and nonmetastatic thyroid tumors. Whole-study context: Where malignant and benign thyroid patients were concerned, repertoires were compared across blood and tumor or nodule tissue.

TCRdb re-clonotyped the PCR reads through MiXCR. The sample records approximately 6,600 clones, roughly a third being singletons. CDR1 is SEHNR and CDR2 is FQNEAQ in the germline V gene (reference sequence). Trimming pared 5 bases from V and 5 bases from J, leaving 16 bases between. CDR3 length: 14 amino acids. Ahead of thyroid surgery, no patient had received treatment of any kind. The sample taken for sequencing was adjacent normal tissue. The receptor's source is a female donor with papillary thyroid cancer or a benign thyroid nodule (not recorded which). Some clones in this sample may be carry-over from other donors' samples. The V and J genes are TRBV7-9 and TRBJ2-7, with D possibly called TRBD1 or TRBD2 (6 bases each). The DNA for the CDR3 is TGTGCCAGCAGCCCAAGGGGGGTCGGGAACGAGCAGTACTTC. This sequence encodes CASSPRGVGNEQYF.